The clone carrying this TCR beta chain was recorded many times. Its target is unknown. This CDR3 is 15 amino acids long. Trimming cost V 4 bases and J 2 bases, with 11 bases left between them. CDR1 is SGHDN and CDR2 is FVKESK in the germline V gene. This entry is derived from a study of early T cells in non-severe SARS-CoV-2 infection. Looking at the study overall: Sequenced bulk RNA came from whole blood that was unsorted, and chains were unpaired. Study conclusions and caveats: Anti-spike CD8 specificities were favored by VDJdb matching, whose results missed private and CD4 specificities.

As part of library construction, unique molecular identifiers were attached to individual cDNA molecules. Via MiXCR, TCRdb re-called the 5' RACE reads, giving one row per CDR3 protein. The top ten hold about 6.4% of the sample, which has about 17,000 distinct CDR3 sequences, over 5.5% seen once. The rearrangement joins TRBV14 to TRBJ2-2; no definite D call. The sample in question was whole blood, obtained at baseline. The TCR sequence derives from an adult who was a healthcare worker with PCR-confirmed SARS-CoV-2 infection or an uninfected control (not recorded which). The CDR3 here is CASSLRAPNTGELFF. The CDR3 bases are TGTGCCAGCAGCCTAAGGGCACCCAACACCGGGGAGCTGTTTTTT.